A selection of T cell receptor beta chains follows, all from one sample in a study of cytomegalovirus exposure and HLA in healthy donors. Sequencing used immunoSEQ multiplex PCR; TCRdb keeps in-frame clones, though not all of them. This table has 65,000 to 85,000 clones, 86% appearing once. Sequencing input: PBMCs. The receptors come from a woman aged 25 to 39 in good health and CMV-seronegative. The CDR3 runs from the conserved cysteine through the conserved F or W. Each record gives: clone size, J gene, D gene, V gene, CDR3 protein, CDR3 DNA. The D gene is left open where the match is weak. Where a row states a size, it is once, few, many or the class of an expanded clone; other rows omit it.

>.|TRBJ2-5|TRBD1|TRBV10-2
CASSESTRRGRKETQYF
TGCGCCAGCAGTGAGTCGACACGCAGGGGGCGGAAAGAGACCCAGTACTTC
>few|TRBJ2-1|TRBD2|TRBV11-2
CASSYGLAANEQFF
TGTGCCAGCAGCTACGGACTAGCGGCAAATGAGCAGTTCTTC
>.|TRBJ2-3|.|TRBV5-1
CASSWRDASTDTQYF
TGCGCCAGCAGCTGGCGGGATGCTAGCACAGATACGCAGTATTTT
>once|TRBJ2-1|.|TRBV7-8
CASSLAPSSIEQFF
TGTGCCAGCAGCTTAGCCCCTAGCAGCATTGAGCAGTTCTTC
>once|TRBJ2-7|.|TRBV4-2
CASSQDLEASEQYF
TGTGCCAGCAGCCAAGATTTGGAGGCTTCCGAGCAGTACTTC
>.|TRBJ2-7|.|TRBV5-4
CASSLGLGSEQYF
TGTGCCAGCAGCTTGGGCTTAGGTAGCGAGCAGTACTTC
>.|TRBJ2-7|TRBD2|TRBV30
CAWSVIRAGGPYEQYF
TGTGCCTGGAGTGTAATAAGGGCGGGAGGGCCCTACGAGCAGTACTTC
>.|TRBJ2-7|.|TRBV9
CASSVGGDSPLGYEQYF
TGTGCCAGCAGCGTAGGTGGCGACTCACCTCTTGGCTACGAGCAGTACTTC
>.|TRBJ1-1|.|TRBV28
CASRPPQDNTEAFF
TGTGCCAGCCGCCCCCCACAGGACAACACTGAAGCTTTCTTT
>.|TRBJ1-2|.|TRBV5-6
CASSLAGAGSVTF
TGTGCCAGCAGCCTGGCAGGGGCAGGGTCCGTCACCTTC
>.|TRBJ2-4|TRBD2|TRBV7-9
CSSSPGLADINIQYF
TGTTCCAGCAGCCCGGGACTAGCGGATATAAACATTCAGTACTTC
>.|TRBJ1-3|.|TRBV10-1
CASRSGNTIYF
TGCGCCAGTAGAAGTGGAAACACCATATATTTT
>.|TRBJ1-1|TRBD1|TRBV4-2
CASSQEGGWGQGARLSTEAFF
TGTGCCAGCAGCCAAGAGGGGGGCTGGGGACAGGGGGCTCGGTTGAGCACTGAAGCTTTCTTT
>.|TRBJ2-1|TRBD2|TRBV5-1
CASSAGLAAAYNEQFF
TGCGCCAGCAGCGCGGGACTAGCGGCAGCCTACAATGAGCAGTTCTTC
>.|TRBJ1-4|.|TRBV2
CASSDGVGGPYEKLFF
TGTGCCAGCAGTGACGGCGTGGGGGGGCCTTACGAAAAACTGTTTTTT
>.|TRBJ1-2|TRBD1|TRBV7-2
CASSLEGDRLYGYTF
TGTGCCAGCAGCCTCGAGGGGGACAGACTTTATGGCTACACCTTC
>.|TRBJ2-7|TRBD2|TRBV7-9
CSSSSSVANFGRESYEQYF
TGTTCCAGCAGCTCCAGCGTGGCAAATTTCGGGAGGGAATCCTACGAGCAGTACTTC
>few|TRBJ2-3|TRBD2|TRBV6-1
CASIFSGAGADTQYF
TGTGCCAGCATCTTTAGCGGGGCTGGGGCAGATACGCAGTATTTT
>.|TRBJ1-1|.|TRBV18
CASSPLLLTGDETEAFF
TGTGCCAGCTCACCTCTACTTCTGACTGGAGACGAAACTGAAGCTTTCTTT
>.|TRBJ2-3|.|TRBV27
CASSPQGSPATQYF
TGTGCCAGCAGTCCCCAGGGTAGTCCTGCTACGCAGTATTTT
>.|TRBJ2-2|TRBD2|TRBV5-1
CASSLAAGETGELFF
TGCGCCAGCAGCTTGGCAGCGGGAGAGACCGGGGAGCTGTTTTTT
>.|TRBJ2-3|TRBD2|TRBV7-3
CASSLGTSGLDTQYF
TGTGCCAGCAGCTTGGGGACTAGCGGGTTAGATACGCAGTATTTT
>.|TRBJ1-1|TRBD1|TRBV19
CASSAPGQPNTEAFF
TGTGCCAGTAGTGCTCCGGGACAGCCGAACACTGAAGCTTTCTTT
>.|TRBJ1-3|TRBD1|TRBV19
CASTSTGPGNTIYF
TGTGCCAGTACTTCGACAGGGCCTGGAAACACCATATATTTT
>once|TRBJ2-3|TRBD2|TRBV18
CASSPGLTTDTQYF
TGTGCCAGCTCACCGGGACTAACTACAGATACGCAGTATTTT
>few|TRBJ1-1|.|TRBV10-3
CAIRAMNTEAFF
TGTGCCATCAGAGCAATGAACACTGAAGCTTTCTTT
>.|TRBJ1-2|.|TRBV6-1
CASSAGAPLYGYTF
TGTGCCAGCAGTGCAGGGGCCCCCCTCTATGGCTACACCTTC
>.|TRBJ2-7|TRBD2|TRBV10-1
CASSESRLAGGYEQYF
TGCGCCAGCAGTGAGTCAAGACTAGCGGGAGGGTACGAGCAGTACTTC
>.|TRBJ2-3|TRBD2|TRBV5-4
CASSRTGLAGVLNRTDTQYF
TGTGCCAGCAGCCGGACCGGACTAGCGGGAGTCTTGAATCGCACAGATACGCAGTATTTT
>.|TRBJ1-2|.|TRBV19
CASSITGANYGYTF
TGTGCCAGTAGTATTACGGGAGCTAACTATGGCTACACCTTC
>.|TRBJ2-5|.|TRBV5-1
CASSLAGFGTQYF
TGCGCCAGCAGCTTGGCGGGGTTCGGGACCCAGTACTTC
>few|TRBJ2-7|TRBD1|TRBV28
CASSRDRGTDEQYF
TGTGCCAGCAGTCGGGACAGGGGGACAGACGAGCAGTACTTC
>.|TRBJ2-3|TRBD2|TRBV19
CASTKLTSGSLAGTDTQYF
TGTGCCAGTACTAAACTGACTAGCGGGAGCCTTGCGGGCACAGATACGCAGTATTTT
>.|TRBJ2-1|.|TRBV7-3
CASSLQFSGEQFF
TGTGCCAGCAGCTTACAGTTTTCTGGTGAGCAGTTCTTC
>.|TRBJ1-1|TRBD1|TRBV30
CAWSVPGQGNTEAFF
TGTGCCTGGAGTGTCCCGGGACAGGGGAACACTGAAGCTTTCTTT
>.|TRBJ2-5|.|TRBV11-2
CASSLRMIEETQYF
TGTGCCAGCAGCCTAAGAATGATTGAAGAGACCCAGTACTTC
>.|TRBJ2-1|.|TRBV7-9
CASSLVEDTTVQFF
TGTGCCAGCAGCTTAGTTGAGGACACCACTGTGCAGTTCTTC
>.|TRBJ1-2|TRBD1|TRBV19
CASSPFTGGSASYGYTF
TGTGCCAGTAGTCCCTTCACAGGGGGGTCAGCGAGCTATGGCTACACCTTC
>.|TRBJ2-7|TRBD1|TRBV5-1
CASSREDRTYEQYF
TGCGCCAGCAGCCGCGAGGACAGGACCTACGAGCAGTACTTC
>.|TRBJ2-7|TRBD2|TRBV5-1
CASSSSGRTGEQYF
TGCGCCAGCAGCTCTAGCGGGAGGACTGGGGAGCAGTACTTC
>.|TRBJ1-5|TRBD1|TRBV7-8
CASSLGVRQGAWQPQHF
TGTGCCAGCAGCCTAGGAGTGCGGCAGGGGGCATGGCAGCCCCAGCATTTT
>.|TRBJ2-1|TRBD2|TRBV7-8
CASSFGGSSYNEQFF
TGTGCCAGCAGCTTTGGCGGGAGCTCCTACAATGAGCAGTTCTTC
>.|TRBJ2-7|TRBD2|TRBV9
CASSVASGRDYEQYF
TGTGCCAGCAGCGTGGCTAGCGGGAGAGACTACGAGCAGTACTTC